This T cell receptor beta chain was captured by sequencing in a study of shared clonotypes between healthy human individuals. Regarding the study as a whole: A limitation of the genetic and exposure-history diversity represented arose from few donors.

About this clone itself: The target antigen is unknown.

The assay was immunoSEQ multiplex PCR, and TCRdb's table has in-frame clones only and misses some. The sample has under 750,000 clones; approximately 77% are singletons. This CDR3 comprises 16 residues. V was cut by 0 bases and J by 0 bases, with 9 bases left in between. Germline V CDR1 and CDR2: MGHRA, YSYEKL. The chain employs TRBV4-1 and TRBJ1-5; D not certain. Sequenced sample: memory CD4+ T cells sorted from blood. Subset in this sample: CD45RA-negative fraction. The clonotype was recovered from a woman in her 30s in good health. The CDR3 here is CASSQDHQFSNQPQHF. The CDR3 nucleotides read TGCGCCAGCAGCCAAGATCATCAGTTTAGCAATCAGCCCCAGCATTTT.